A selection of T cell receptor beta chains follows, all from one sample in a study of tumor-infiltrating lymphocytes in oesophageal squamous cell carcinoma. TCRdb recomputed calls from the PCR reads with MiXCR, one row per CDR3 protein. The table includes 11,000 to 15,000 distinct CDR3 sequences, over 40% detected once. The specimen was blood. These receptors came from a male donor with esophageal squamous cell carcinoma. The CDR3 runs from the conserved cysteine through the conserved F or W. The order of the fields is D gene, V gene, clone size, J gene, CDR3 protein, CDR3 DNA. D genes are given only for firm matches. Clone size is stated in some rows and not others, as once, few, many or a class when expanded.

NA	TRBV28	NA	TRBJ2-5	CASSLCPNGPAKIRETQYF	TGTGCCAGCAGTTTATGCCCGAATGGTCCCGCCAAGATACGGGAGACCCAGTACTTC
TRBD1	TRBV19	NA	TRBJ2-5	CASSADPGTDYQETQYF	TGTGCCAGTAGTGCGGATCCGGGGACAGACTACCAAGAGACCCAGTACTTC
TRBD2	TRBV7-2	NA	TRBJ2-7	CASSLLAGGYEQYF	TGTGCCAGCAGCCTACTAGCGGGGGGGTACGAGCAGTACTTC
NA	TRBV28	few	TRBJ1-1	CASSPYAGTMNTEAFF	TGTGCCAGCAGTCCGTATGCCGGGACAATGAACACTGAAGCTTTCTTT
NA	TRBV28	NA	TRBJ1-2	CASSLTSNYGYTF	TGTGCCAGCAGTTTAACCTCAAACTATGGCTACACCTTC
NA	TRBV7-6	NA	TRBJ2-3	CASSSPLTLSTDTQYF	TGTGCCAGCAGCTCTCCACTTACCCTTAGCACAGATACGCAGTATTTT
TRBD2	TRBV5-1	many	TRBJ2-5	CASSLAGDWETQYF	TGCGCCAGCAGCTTAGCGGGAGACTGGGAGACCCAGTACTTC
TRBD2	TRBV19	NA	TRBJ2-3	CASSFRTSGGDTQYF	TGTGCCAGTAGTTTCCGGACTAGCGGAGGAGATACGCAGTATTTT
NA	TRBV6-1	many	TRBJ2-6	CASSEAHGRALWLHLRF	NA
NA	TRBV7-9	NA	TRBJ2-5	CASSFFGVSGDPRQTQYF	TGTGCCAGCAGCTTTTTTGGAGTTAGCGGAGACCCCCGGCAGACCCAGTACTTC
TRBD2	TRBV7-4	few	TRBJ2-1	CASSRTSGESNEQFF	TGTGCCAGCAGCCGGACTAGCGGGGAGAGTAATGAGCAGTTCTTC
NA	TRBV6-5	NA	TRBJ2-4	CASSEARPGWENIQYF	TGTGCCAGCAGTGAAGCACGGCCTGGGTGGGAAAACATTCAGTACTTC
TRBD2	TRBV7-2	large	TRBJ2-3	CASSLAPGLAGGASTDTQYF	TGTGCCAGCAGCTTAGCCCCCGGACTAGCGGGAGGTGCTAGCACAGATACGCAGTATTTT
NA	TRBV6-8	NA	TRBJ2-2	CATPIQGTGELFF	TGTGCCACCCCAATACAGGGAACCGGGGAGCTGTTTTTT
NA	TRBV7-3	NA	TRBJ2-3	CASSLGGAGTDTQYF	TGTGCCAGCAGCTTGGGGGGAGCCGGCACAGATACGCAGTATTTT
TRBD1	TRBV24-1	medium-sized	TRBJ2-3	CATSDGGTGLSTDTQYF	TGTGCCACCAGTGATGGGGGGACAGGGTTGTCGACAGATACGCAGTATTTT
NA	TRBV28	many	TRBJ2-7	CASSLYPRTVYEQYF	TGTGCCAGCAGTTTATACCCCAGGACAGTCTACGAGCAGTACTTC
NA	TRBV10-2	many	TRBJ1-2	CASSADYGYTF	TGCGCCAGCAGTGCCGACTATGGCTACACCTTC
NA	TRBV7-2	NA	TRBJ1-1	CASSLGPYTEAFF	TGTGCCAGCAGCTTAGGACCGTACACTGAAGCTTTCTTT
TRBD2	TRBV11-2	NA	TRBJ2-7	CASSAGVKGEQYF	TGTGCCAGCTCCGCGGGAGTAAAGGGCGAGCAGTACTTC
NA	TRBV7-2	NA	TRBJ1-1	CASSAQGSYTEAFF	TGTGCCAGCAGCGCCCAGGGTAGTTACACTGAAGCTTTCTTT
NA	TRBV25-1	NA	TRBJ1-1	CASSGGRGYTEAFF	TGTGCCAGCAGCGGAGGGAGGGGGTACACTGAAGCTTTCTTT
NA	TRBV6-1	many	TRBJ1-1	CASSEPPRGTEAFF	TGTGCCAGCAGTGAACCCCCCAGGGGAACTGAAGCTTTCTTT
NA	TRBV7-2	NA	TRBJ2-5	CASSLYPTRRETQYF	TGTGCCAGCAGCTTATATCCTACTAGAAGGGAGACCCAGTACTTC
NA	TRBV7-8	NA	TRBJ2-5	CASSFSGGETQYF	TGTGCCAGCAGCTTTTCGGGCGGAGAGACCCAGTACTTC
NA	TRBV6-1	medium-sized	TRBJ2-7	CASSNRYTIAYEQYF	TGTGCCAGCAGTAACAGGTACACAATTGCCTACGAGCAGTACTTC
NA	TRBV12-3/TRBV12-4	NA	TRBJ2-1	CASSSMGGNEQFF	TGTGCCAGCAGTTCTATGGGCGGCAATGAGCAGTTCTTC
NA	TRBV10-2	NA	TRBJ2-1	CASRLEDTQFF	TGCGCCAGCAGGTTAGAAGATACGCAGTTCTTC
NA	TRBV7-8	few	TRBJ2-1	CASRLTGADNEQFF	TGTGCCAGCAGACTTACGGGAGCGGACAATGAGCAGTTCTTC
NA	TRBV6-1	NA	TRBJ2-6	CASSVAVRGGSGANVLTF	TGTGCCAGCAGTGTGGCAGTTAGAGGAGGGTCTGGGGCCAACGTCCTGACTTTC
NA	TRBV7-9	medium-sized	TRBJ2-1	CASSLAWGEQFF	TGTGCCAGCAGCTTAGCGTGGGGTGAGCAGTTCTTC
NA	TRBV27	NA	TRBJ2-1	CASSLKWNREQFF	TGTGCCAGCAGTTTAAAATGGAATCGTGAGCAGTTCTTC
NA	TRBV7-6	NA	TRBJ2-3	CASSSLLRSDTQYF	TGTGCCAGCAGCTCCCTCCTTAGGTCAGATACGCAGTATTTT
TRBD1	TRBV7-9	medium-sized	TRBJ2-2	CASSSRQGALGELFF	TGTGCCAGCAGCTCCCGACAGGGGGCGCTCGGGGAGCTGTTTTTT
NA	TRBV7-2	NA	TRBJ2-3	CASSLAGGQRNTQYF	TGTGCCAGCAGCTTAGCGGGGGGGCAGAGGAATACGCAGTATTTT
TRBD1	TRBV12-3/TRBV12-4	NA	TRBJ2-1	CASSLRDRGNEQFF	TGTGCCAGCAGTTTAAGGGACAGGGGGAATGAGCAGTTCTTC
TRBD1	TRBV12-3/TRBV12-4	NA	TRBJ2-7	CASSRTGGGYNEQYF	TGTGCCAGCAGCCGGACAGGGGGTGGCTACAATGAGCAGTACTTC
TRBD2	TRBV3-1	few	TRBJ2-1	CASSQEPGLANEQFF	TGTGCCAGCAGCCAAGAGCCGGGACTAGCCAATGAGCAGTTCTTC
NA	TRBV6-1	NA	TRBJ2-3	CASIPDTQYF	TGTGCCAGCATCCCAGATACGCAGTATTTT
TRBD2	TRBV6-1	NA	TRBJ2-7	CASSQGLAGAYEQYF	TGTGCCAGCAGTCAGGGACTAGCGGGAGCGTACGAGCAGTACTTC
NA	TRBV5-4	few	TRBJ2-2	CASSLFRGANTGELFF	TGTGCCAGCAGCCTCTTCCGGGGCGCGAACACCGGGGAGCTGTTTTTT
NA	TRBV7-2	NA	TRBJ2-7	CASSLSSGTGLREQYF	TGTGCCAGCAGCTTAAGTTCCGGGACGGGGCTACGGGAGCAGTACTTC
TRBD1	TRBV7-9	few	TRBJ2-3	CASSLETGADTQYF	TGTGCCAGCAGCTTAGAGACAGGGGCAGATACGCAGTATTTT
TRBD2	TRBV7-6	NA	TRBJ2-7	CASSRNSGRGYEQYF	TGTGCCAGCAGCCGAAATAGCGGGAGGGGCTACGAGCAGTACTTC
TRBD2	TRBV6-1	NA	TRBJ2-1	CASSEAGGYNEQFF	TGTGCCAGCAGTGAAGCGGGGGGGTACAATGAGCAGTTCTTC
TRBD2	TRBV5-1	NA	TRBJ2-1	CASSLGRGGGADEQFF	TGCGCCAGCAGCTTGGGTCGTGGCGGGGGGGCCGATGAGCAGTTCTTC
TRBD2	TRBV7-3	medium-sized	TRBJ2-1	CASSREGYNEQFF	TGTGCCAGCTCACGGGAGGGGTACAATGAGCAGTTCTTC